Sequencing of this T cell receptor (beta chain) was carried out in a study of identical twins. Using its own MiXCR run on the 5' RACE reads, TCRdb lists one record per CDR3 protein. This sample has nearly 900,000 distinct CDR3 sequences; about 12% occur once, and the top ten carry around 1.5%. The CDR3 runs to 12 residues. This clonotype was counted at least ten times. A read error may produce the germline difference seen at one junction end. This same sample was also taken into another study, of yellow fever vaccine responses in identical twins.

The chain recombines TRBV12-3 or TRBV12-4 with TRBJ2-7; D uncertain. Sequencing was performed on PBMCs. The receptor was isolated from a woman under 30 in good health. CDR3 sequence: CASSLSAYEQYF. As DNA, the CDR3 is TGCGCCAGCAGCTTGTCAGCCTACGAGCAGTACTTC.